This record looks at one TCR beta chain sequence and its context. The germline V gene encodes CDR1 MGHRA and CDR2 YSYEKL. Trimming removed 1 base from V and 8 bases from J, with 8 bases in between. This CDR3 spans 12 amino acids. The sample comes from a study of blood T cell repertoires in COVID-19. Method: immunoSEQ multiplex PCR; TCRdb's copy keeps in-frame clones and lacks some. The table lists fewer than 200,000 clones, 90% to 95% of them singletons, with 3.5% to 5% in the top ten. The gene calls are TRBV4-1 and TRBJ1-2; D is unclear. The material sequenced was peripheral blood. The receptor's source is a woman aged 45-65 years with acute or convalescent COVID-19. The CDR3 here is CASSQGSRGYTF. In nucleotides, the CDR3 is TGCGCCAGCAGCCAAGGAAGTCGGGGCTACACCTTC.